This T cell receptor beta chain was retrieved from a study of blood T cells in healthy people across ages. Next came a second PCR, run for about 7 to 11 cycles, which used a sample-barcoded 5' primer along with a J-beta primer mix. Each of the cDNA molecules was tagged by a template-switch adaptor with 12 random nucleotides. TCRdb re-analysed the 5' RACE reads in MiXCR, keeping a single row per CDR3 protein. The table lists some 860,000 distinct CDR3 sequences, more than 55% of them singletons, with approximately 24% in the top ten. CDR3 length equals 15 residues. The germline CDR1 and CDR2 sequences are SGHRS and YFSETQ. V trimming: 5 bases; J trimming: 7 bases; junction bases outside the gene matches: 9. Samples each had at least 6 micrograms of total RNA extracted.

This sequence was found in a man aged 40-49 years in good health. The chain recombines TRBV5-1 with TRBJ1-4; TRBD1 aligns across 9 bases. Source material: blood. The CDR3 bases are TGCGCCAGCAGGGAGACAGGGGGAGAGAGTGAAAAACTGTTTTTT. Its protein is CASRETGGESEKLFF.